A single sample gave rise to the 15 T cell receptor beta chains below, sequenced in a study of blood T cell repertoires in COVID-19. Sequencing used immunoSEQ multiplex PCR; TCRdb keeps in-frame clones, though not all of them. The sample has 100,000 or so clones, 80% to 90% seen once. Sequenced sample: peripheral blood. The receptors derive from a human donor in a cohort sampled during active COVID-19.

The CDR3 DNA follows: TGCGCCAGCAGCCGCTCCCGGGACAGGGCTGAAAAACTGTTTTTT. Protein: CASSRSRDRAEKLFF. The chain carries TRBV5-1 and TRBJ1-4, with 9 bases matching TRBD1. Germline CDR1 reads SGHRS; CDR2 reads YFSETQ. V lost 4 bases to trimming and J lost 7 bases; unmatched junction nucleotides: 8. The CDR3 sequence is 15 residues long.

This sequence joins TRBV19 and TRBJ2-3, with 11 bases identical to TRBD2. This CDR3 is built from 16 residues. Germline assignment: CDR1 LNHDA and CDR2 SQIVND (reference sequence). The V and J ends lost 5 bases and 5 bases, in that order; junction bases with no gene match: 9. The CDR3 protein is CASSGRLAGKVDTQYF. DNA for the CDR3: TGTGCCAGTAGTGGACGACTAGCGGGAAAGGTAGATACGCAGTATTTT. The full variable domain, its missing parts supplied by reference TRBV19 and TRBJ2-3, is DGGITQSPKYLFRKEGQNVTLSCEQNLNHDAMYWYRQDPGQGLRLIYYSQIVNDFQKGDIAEGYSVSREKKESFPLTVTSAQKNPTAFYLCASSGRLAGKVDTQYFGPGTRLTVL.

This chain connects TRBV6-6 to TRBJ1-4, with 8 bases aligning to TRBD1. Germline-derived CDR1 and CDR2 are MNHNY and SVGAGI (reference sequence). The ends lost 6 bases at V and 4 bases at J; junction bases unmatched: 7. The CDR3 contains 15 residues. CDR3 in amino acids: CASSRRTGSNEKLFF. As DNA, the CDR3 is TGTGCCAGCAGCCGGAGGACAGGGAGTAATGAAAAACTGTTTTTT.

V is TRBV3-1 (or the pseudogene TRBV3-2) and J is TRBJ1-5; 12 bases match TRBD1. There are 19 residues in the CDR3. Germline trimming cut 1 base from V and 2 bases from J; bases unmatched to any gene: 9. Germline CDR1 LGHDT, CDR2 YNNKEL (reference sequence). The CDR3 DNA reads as TGTGCCAGCAGCCAAGGCCATCCGGGACAGGGGGCAGGCAATCAGCCCCAGCATTTT. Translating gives CASSQGHPGQGAGNQPQHF.

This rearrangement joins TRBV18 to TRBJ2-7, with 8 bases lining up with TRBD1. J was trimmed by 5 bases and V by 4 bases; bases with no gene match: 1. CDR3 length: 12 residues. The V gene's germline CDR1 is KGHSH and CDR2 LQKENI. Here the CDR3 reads CASSLTGDEQYF. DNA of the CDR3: TGTGCCAGCTCACTGACAGGGGACGAGCAGTACTTC.

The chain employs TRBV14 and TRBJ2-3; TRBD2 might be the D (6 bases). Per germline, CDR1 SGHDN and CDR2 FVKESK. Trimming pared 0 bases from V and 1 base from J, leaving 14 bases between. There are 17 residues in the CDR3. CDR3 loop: CASSQDLRASGTDTQYF. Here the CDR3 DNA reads TGTGCCAGCAGCCAAGATCTTAGGGCTAGCGGCACAGATACGCAGTATTTT.

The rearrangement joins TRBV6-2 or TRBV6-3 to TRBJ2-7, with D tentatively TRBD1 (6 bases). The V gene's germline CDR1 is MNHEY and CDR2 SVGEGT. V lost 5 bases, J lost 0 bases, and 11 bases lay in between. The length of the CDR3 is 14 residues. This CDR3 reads CASSQNRVSYEQYF. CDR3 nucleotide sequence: TGTGCCAGCAGTCAAAACAGGGTCTCCTACGAGCAGTACTTC.

This CDR3 reads CASSLPSGLSYEQYF. The CDR3 DNA follows: TGTGCCAGCAGTTTGCCTAGCGGGCTCTCCTACGAGCAGTACTTC. This chain connects TRBV27 to TRBJ2-7; TRBD2 matches at 8 bases. The V gene end was trimmed by 3 bases and the J gene end by 0 bases; junction bases not matched to a gene: 4. Germline V CDR1 and CDR2: MNHEY, SMNVEV (reference sequence). The CDR3 totals 15 residues.

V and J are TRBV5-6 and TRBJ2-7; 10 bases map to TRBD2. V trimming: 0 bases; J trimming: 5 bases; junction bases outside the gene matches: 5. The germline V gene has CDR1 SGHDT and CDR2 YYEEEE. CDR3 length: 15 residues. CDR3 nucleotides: TGTGCCAGCAGCTTGGTGGCTAGCGGGAGTAACGAGCAGTACTTC. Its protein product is CASSLVASGSNEQYF.

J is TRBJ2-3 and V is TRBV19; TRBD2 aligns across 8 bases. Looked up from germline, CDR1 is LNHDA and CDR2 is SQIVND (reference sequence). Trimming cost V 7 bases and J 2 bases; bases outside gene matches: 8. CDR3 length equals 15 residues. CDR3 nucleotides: TGTGCCAGTACTTCTAGCGGGTCTTTCACAGATACGCAGTATTTT. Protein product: CASTSSGSFTDTQYF.

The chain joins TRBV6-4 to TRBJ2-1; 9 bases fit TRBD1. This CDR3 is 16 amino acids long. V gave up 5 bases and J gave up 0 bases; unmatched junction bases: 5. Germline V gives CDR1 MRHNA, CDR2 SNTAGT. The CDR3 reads CASSRTGEGSYNEQFF. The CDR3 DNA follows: TGTGCCAGCAGTCGGACAGGGGAGGGCTCCTACAATGAGCAGTTCTTC.

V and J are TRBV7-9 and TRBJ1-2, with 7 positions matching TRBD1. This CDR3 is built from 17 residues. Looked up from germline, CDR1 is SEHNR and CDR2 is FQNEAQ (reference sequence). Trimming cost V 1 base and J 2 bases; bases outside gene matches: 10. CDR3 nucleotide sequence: TGTGCCAGCAGCTTAGGGTTCCAGGGGGGCATAAACTATGGCTACACCTTC. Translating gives CASSLGFQGGINYGYTF. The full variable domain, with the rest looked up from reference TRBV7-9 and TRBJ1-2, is DTGVSQNPRHKITKRGQNVTFRCDPISEHNRLYWYRQTLGQGPEFLTYFQNEAQLEKSRLLSDRFSAERPKGSFSTLEIQRTEQGDSAMYLCASSLGFQGGINYGYTFGSGTRLTVV.

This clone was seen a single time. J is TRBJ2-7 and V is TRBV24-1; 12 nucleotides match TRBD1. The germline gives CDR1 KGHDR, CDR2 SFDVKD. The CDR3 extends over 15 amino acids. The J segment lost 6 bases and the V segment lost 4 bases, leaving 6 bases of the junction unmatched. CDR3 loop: CATSDPGTGGSEQYF. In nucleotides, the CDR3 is TGTGCCACCAGTGACCCTGGGACAGGGGGCAGCGAGCAGTACTTC.

The CDR3 is CASSPGSGANVLTF. For the CDR3, the DNA is TGTGCCAGCAGCCCCGGCTCTGGGGCCAACGTCCTGACTTTC. This sequence joins TRBV7-2 and TRBJ2-6; no reliable D call. The CDR3 length is 14 residues. Between the trimmed V and J ends, which lost 5 bases and 0 bases, there was a span of 5 bases. The germline gives CDR1 SGHTA, CDR2 FQGNSA.

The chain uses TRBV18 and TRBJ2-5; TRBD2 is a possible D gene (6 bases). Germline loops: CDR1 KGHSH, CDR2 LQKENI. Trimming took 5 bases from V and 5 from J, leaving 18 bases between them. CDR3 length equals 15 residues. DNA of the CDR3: TGTGCCAGCTCAGATACCCGGGAGCCTGTCGAGACCCAGTACTTC. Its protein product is CASSDTREPVETQYF.